This T cell receptor beta chain was recovered during a study of cytomegalovirus exposure and HLA in healthy donors. The PCR made use of 60 Vbeta and 13 Jbeta primers. Produced via immunoSEQ multiplex PCR; TCRdb's table is partial and in-frame only. Of roughly 100,000 clones in the sample, about 13% were seen once. With regard to this clone: Antigen specificity is unknown.

Study findings and constraints: One variant, a missense change in DCLRE1C, was linked in a later analysis to TCR beta V- and J-gene trimming.

Between the trimmed V and J ends, which lost 7 bases and 3 bases, there was a span of 3 bases. CDR1 is SNHLY, CDR2 FYNNEI, per germline. The CDR3 has 10 amino acids. Sequencing was carried out using PBMCs. The rearrangement uses TRBV2 and TRBJ2-5, with D uncertain. The TCR sequence derives from a man aged 40-50 years in good health and CMV-seropositive. The chain's CDR3 is CASNKETQYF. CDR3 bases: TGTGCCAGCAACAAAGAGACCCAGTACTTC.